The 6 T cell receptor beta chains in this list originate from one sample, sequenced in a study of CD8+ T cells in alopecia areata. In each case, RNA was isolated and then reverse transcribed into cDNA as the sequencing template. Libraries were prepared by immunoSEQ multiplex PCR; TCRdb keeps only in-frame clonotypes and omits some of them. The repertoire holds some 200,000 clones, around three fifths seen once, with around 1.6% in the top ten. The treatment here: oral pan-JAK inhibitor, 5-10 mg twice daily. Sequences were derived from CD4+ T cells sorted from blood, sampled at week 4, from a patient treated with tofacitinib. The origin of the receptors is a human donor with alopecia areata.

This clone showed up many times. CDR3 sequence reads: CASSVFDDSDTQYF. For the CDR3, the DNA is TGTGCCAGCAGTGTTTTCGATGATTCGGATACGCAGTATTTT. The V gene is TRBV2, the J gene TRBJ2-3; no definite D call. Germline loops: CDR1 SNHLY, CDR2 FYNNEI. Trimming stripped 4 bases from V and 6 bases from J, with 14 bases between. This CDR3 contains 14 residues. Looking up the rest from reference TRBV2 and TRBJ2-3 gives the full variable domain: EPEVTQTPSHQVTQMGQEVILRCVPISNHLYFYWYRQILGQKVEFLVSFYNNEISEKSEIFDDQFSVERPDGSNFTLKIRSTKLEDSAMYFCASSVFDDSDTQYFGPGTRLTVL.

CDR3 residues: CASTPHPDREAFF. The CDR3 DNA reads TGTGCCAGCACTCCACACCCAGACAGGGAAGCTTTCTTT. This chain links TRBV6-6 with TRBJ1-1; maybe TRBD1 (6 bases). The length of the CDR3 is 13 residues. Germline values: CDR1 MNHNY, CDR2 SVGAGI (reference sequence). Trimming stripped 7 bases from V and 8 bases from J, with 17 bases between.

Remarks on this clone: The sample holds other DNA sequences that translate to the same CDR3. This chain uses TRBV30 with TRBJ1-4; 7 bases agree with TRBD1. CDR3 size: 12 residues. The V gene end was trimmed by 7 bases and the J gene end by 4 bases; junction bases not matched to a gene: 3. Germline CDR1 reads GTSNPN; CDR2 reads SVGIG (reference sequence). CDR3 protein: CASGQDNEKLFF. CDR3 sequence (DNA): TGTGCCTCTGGACAGGATAATGAAAAACTGTTTTTT. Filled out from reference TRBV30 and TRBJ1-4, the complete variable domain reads SQTIHQWPATLVQPVGSPLSLECTVEGTSNPNLYWYRQAAGRGLQLLFYSVGIGQISSEVPQNLSASRPQDRQFILSSKKLLLSDSGFYLCASGQDNEKLFFGSGTQLSVL.

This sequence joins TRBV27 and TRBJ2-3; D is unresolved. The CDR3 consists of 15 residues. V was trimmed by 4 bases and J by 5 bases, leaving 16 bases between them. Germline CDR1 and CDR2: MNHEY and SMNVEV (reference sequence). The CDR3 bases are TGTGCCAGCAGTTCTAATACGCACAGTTTAGATACGCAGTATTTT. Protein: CASSSNTHSLDTQYF.

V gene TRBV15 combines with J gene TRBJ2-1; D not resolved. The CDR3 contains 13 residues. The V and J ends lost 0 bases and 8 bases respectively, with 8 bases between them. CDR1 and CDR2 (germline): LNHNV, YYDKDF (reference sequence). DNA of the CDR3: TGTGCCACCAGCAGAGATCAAGGTTATGAGCAGTTCTTC. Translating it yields CATSRDQGYEQFF.

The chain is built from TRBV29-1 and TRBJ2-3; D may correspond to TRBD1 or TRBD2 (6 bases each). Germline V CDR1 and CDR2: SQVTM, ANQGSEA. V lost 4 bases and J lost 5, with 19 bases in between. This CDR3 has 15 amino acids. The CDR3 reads CSVAVRIGGRDTQYF. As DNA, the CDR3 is TGCAGCGTTGCGGTTAGGATAGGGGGGCGAGATACGCAGTATTTT.